This T cell receptor (beta chain) originates from a study of identical twins. Turning to this clonotype: What it recognizes is unknown.

Each CDR3 protein is one row after TCRdb ran MiXCR on the 5' RACE reads. Among 500,000 to 550,000 distinct CDR3 sequences, under 25% were seen once, and the ten largest hold around 0.91%. General study points: Abundant beta clonotypes from cord blood bore fewer insertions; memory repertoires lacked this pattern.

This same sample was also part of a study on T cells expressing NK-cell markers.

This receptor was identified in a woman aged 18-29 years in good health. The sequencing sample was made of CD4+ T cells sorted from blood.

The CDR3 here is CASRARDYLNEQFF. For the CDR3, the DNA is TGTGCCAGCAGGGCCCGGGACTACCTTAATGAGCAGTTCTTC. The V call is TRBV12-3 or TRBV12-4, the J call TRBJ2-1; TRBD2 matches 7 bases. V lost 6 bases and J lost 7; bases outside the gene matches: 9. The length of the CDR3 is 14 residues.